These 2 T cell receptor beta chains originate from one sample sequenced in a study of HIV-infected children after antiretroviral therapy interruption. Regarding treatment: PENTA 11 planned treatment interruption arm or continuous ART arm. RNA-based 3' RACE libraries used unique molecular identifiers. TCRdb re-derived calls from the 3' RACE reads in MiXCR, one entry per CDR3 protein. The table shows about 46,000 distinct CDR3 sequences, with about 4.3% occurring only once. This material consisted of CD45RA+ CD4+ T cells from PBMCs, pooled from several time points, taken from a donor given antiretroviral therapy, either interrupted or continuous. Described subset: naive CD4+ CD45RA+ CD45RO- T cells. All receptors come from a pool of human donors with HIV.

In its sample, this clonotype was seen many times. The chain uses TRBV10-3 and TRBJ2-3, with TRBD2 matching over 7 bases. CDR1 is ENHRY and CDR2 is SYGVKD in the germline V gene. V lost 0 bases to trimming and J lost 4 bases; unmatched junction nucleotides: 4. The CDR3 spans 15 residues. This CDR3 is CAISESNLAADTQYF. The CDR3 bases are TGTGCCATCAGTGAGTCGAACCTAGCGGCAGATACGCAGTATTTT.

The chain joins TRBV6-2 or TRBV6-3 to TRBJ2-1, with 8 nucleotides matching TRBD1. The CDR3 has 13 amino acids. After removal of 10 bases from V and 8 bases from J, the junction contained 10 bases not matched to a gene. CDR1 and CDR2 from the germline V gene are MNHEY and SVGEGT. CDR3 DNA: TGTGCCACCGGACAGGGCTATAAGTATGAGCAGTTCTTC. Protein: CATGQGYKYEQFF.